The clone carrying this TCR beta chain was found a few times. Trimming took off 3 bases at V and 1 base at J, with 16 bases between the two ends. Germline V gene lookup returns CDR1 SGHTA and CDR2 FQGNSA. This CDR3 has 17 amino acids. This record comes from a study of blood T cells in healthy people across ages. Sample-barcoded 5' priming and a J-beta primer mix drove a second PCR of 7 to 11 cycles. One entry per CDR3 protein, called by TCRdb with MiXCR from the 5' RACE reads. The sample contains hundreds of thousands of distinct CDR3 sequences, 20% to 30% of which appear only once. These data were also filed under a second study, of T cells of mothers and their children.

This receptor was obtained from a boy aged 5-17 years in good health. What was sequenced was blood. The chain carries TRBV7-2 and TRBJ2-1; D may be TRBD2 (6 bases). The CDR3 region is CASSFLRGVSSYNEQFF. The DNA of the CDR3 is TGTGCCAGCAGCTTTTTACGCGGGGTGAGTTCCTACAATGAGCAGTTCTTC.